Listed here are 29 T cell receptor beta chains from one sample, sequenced in a study of vaccination effects on CD4 cells after COVID-19. The table came from immunoSEQ multiplex PCR; TCRdb's copy has only in-frame clones and leaves some out. The table has tens of thousands of clones, 73% seen once. Before sequencing took place, the ViraFEST assay used viral peptide pools to expand antigen-specific CD4+ T cells. Isolating CD4+ T cells followed approximately 9 days of culture. Of the BNT162b2 and mRNA-1273 vaccines, participants received two doses of one or the other. No cognate antigen is known for these TCRs. This material consisted of CD4+ T cells from PBMCs cultured with HCoV-229E spike peptides, taken after COVID-19 vaccination. The source of these receptors is a human donor who received a COVID-19 vaccine.

The chain couples TRBV24-1 to TRBJ1-2, with D unclear. Trimming left V 1 base short and J 5 bases short, with 10 bases between. The CDR3 is 14 residues long. Germline-derived CDR1 and CDR2 are KGHDR and SFDVKD. The CDR3 nucleotides read TGTGCCACCAGTGATTTTTTGGGAGATTATGGCTACACCTTC. It yields the protein CATSDFLGDYGYTF.

V usage is TRBV18 and J usage is TRBJ2-6; 8 bases agree with TRBD1. There are 16 residues in the CDR3. J lost 4 bases, V lost 3 bases, and 5 bases had no gene match. Germline V CDR1 and CDR2: KGHSH, LQKENI. The CDR3 region has the DNA TGTGCCAGCTCACCCGCGGACAGGGAGGGGGCCAACGTCCTGACTTTC. Its translation is CASSPADREGANVLTF.

Only a few counts were recorded for this clone. This chain links TRBV4-1 with TRBJ1-3, with D perhaps matching TRBD1 (5 bases). Trimming cost V 3 bases and J 4 bases, with 13 bases left between them. The CDR3 contains 15 residues. Germline assignment: CDR1 MGHRA and CDR2 YSYEKL. This CDR3 reads CASSHKGDSGNTIYF. The CDR3 nucleotides are TGCGCCAGCAGCCACAAAGGGGATTCCGGAAACACCATATATTTT.

Here the CDR3 reads CSVEDRRRGGETQYF. Written as DNA, the CDR3 is TGCAGCGTTGAAGATCGACGGAGGGGAGGGGAGACCCAGTACTTC. The rearrangement uses TRBV29-1 and TRBJ2-5; 7 nucleotides agree with TRBD2. CDR3 length equals 15 residues. Germline values: CDR1 SQVTM, CDR2 ANQGSEA. V gave up 0 bases and J gave up 5 bases; unmatched junction bases: 9.

CDR3 region: CATSDSRPPPTEQYV. The DNA of the CDR3 is TGTGCCACCAGTGATTCGAGGCCCCCCCCCACCGAGCAGTACGTC. The chain carries TRBV24-1 and TRBJ2-7; no reliable D call. Germline CDR1 KGHDR, CDR2 SFDVKD. V was shortened by 2 bases and J by 6 bases, with 16 bases between the two germline ends. This CDR3 spans 15 amino acids.

This clone was seen only a few times. J is TRBJ2-5 and V is TRBV12-5; perhaps TRBD2 as D (6 bases). The germline V gene encodes CDR1 LGHNT and CDR2 FRNRAP. CDR3 size: 15 residues. V lost 1 base and J 5 bases, leaving 14 bases between the germline ends. CDR3 bases: TGTGCTAGTGGTTTGGCCTTGACTGGGGGGGAGACCCAGTACTTC. Translation gives CASGLALTGGETQYF. The variable domain in full, completed from reference TRBV12-5 and TRBJ2-5, reads DARVTQTPRHKVTEMGQEVTMRCQPILGHNTVFWYRQTMMQGLELLAYFRNRAPLDDSGMPKDRFSAEMPDATLATLKIQPSEPRDSAVYFCASGLALTGGETQYFGPGTRLLVL.

This clone was observed a single time. The rearrangement links TRBV3-1 (or the pseudogene TRBV3-2) to TRBJ1-2, with a weak D call TRBD1 (5 bases). The germline gives CDR1 LGHDT, CDR2 YNNKEL (reference sequence). Trimming pared 3 bases from V and 4 bases from J, leaving 15 bases between. The CDR3 spans 15 residues. The CDR3 DNA reads TGTGCCAGCAGCCAGCCCGGGAGGGACTTCTATGGCTACACCTTC. Encoded protein: CASSQPGRDFYGYTF.

The chain is built from TRBV10-3 and TRBJ1-3; weak D call: TRBD1 (6 bases). The V gene lost 11 bases and the J gene lost 0 bases, with 20 bases spanning the gap. Germline values: CDR1 ENHRY, CDR2 SYGVKD. The CDR3 covers 16 residues. The CDR3 region is CAARTGGPGSGNTIYF. The CDR3 bases are TGTGCCGCGCGAACTGGGGGGCCAGGCTCTGGAAACACCATATATTTT.

The chain has TRBV15 and TRBJ2-5; tentatively, D is TRBD1 (5 bases). The length of the CDR3 is 14 residues. V was shortened by 5 bases and J by 5 bases, with 15 bases between the two germline ends. Germline-derived CDR1 and CDR2 are LNHNV and YYDKDF (reference sequence). The CDR3 DNA reads TGTGCCACCAGCCAAAGTCAGGGTTGGGAGACCCAGTACTTC. Protein product: CATSQSQGWETQYF.

CDR3 residues: CASSYDGGENQPQHF. In DNA, the CDR3 is TGTGCCAGCAGTTACGACGGAGGGGAAAATCAGCCCCAGCATTTT. The rearrangement joins TRBV6-2 or TRBV6-3 to TRBJ1-5, with a tentative D call TRBD1 (5 bases). CDR3 size: 15 residues. The V end was cut by 2 bases, the J end by 4 bases, with 12 bases between. The germline CDR1 and CDR2 sequences are MNHEY and SVGEGT.

This chain connects TRBV19 to TRBJ2-4; no clear D. The germline CDR1 and CDR2 sequences are LNHDA and SQIVND (reference sequence). The CDR3 is 14 amino acids. Trimming took 6 bases from V and 0 from J, leaving 9 bases between them. The CDR3 DNA sequence: TGTGCCAGTAGGCCAGAGCTAGCCAAAAACATTCAGTACTTC. Translated, it gives CASRPELAKNIQYF.

This chain uses TRBV27 with TRBJ1-1; 11 nucleotides match TRBD1. Per the germline V gene, CDR1 is MNHEY and CDR2 is SMNVEV (reference sequence). The CDR3 consists of 20 residues. The V gene end was trimmed by 3 bases and the J gene end by 4 bases; junction bases not matched to a gene: 19. CDR3 bases: TGTGCCAGCAGTTTCTCCGGACAGGGGGCTTTTAGCACTCTGGGCACTGAAGCTTTCTTT. Translated: CASSFSGQGAFSTLGTEAFF.

This clone has more than one count but fewer than ten. This rearrangement joins TRBV4-1 to TRBJ1-2; D is ambiguous. Trimming left V 0 bases short and J 6 bases short, with 14 bases between. The CDR3 loop spans 15 amino acids. Germline V CDR1 and CDR2: MGHRA, YSYEKL. The CDR3 coding sequence is TGCGCCAGCAGCCAAGATGTCGCAGGACGTAATGGCTACACCTTC. Translation: CASSQDVAGRNGYTF.

A few counts support this clone. The DNA for the CDR3 is TGTGCCAGCAGTGCCGTTGACAGGCGGGAAGCGCAGTATTTT. It specifies CASSAVDRREAQYF. This chain uses TRBV25-1 with TRBJ2-3; D assignment may be TRBD1 or TRBD2 (6 bases each). Trimming stripped 4 bases from V and 10 bases from J, with 18 bases between. CDR3 length: 14 amino acids. From germline, CDR1 is MGHDK and CDR2 SYGVNS. Variable domain in full (rest from reference TRBV25-1 and TRBJ2-3): EADIYQTPRYLVIGTGKKITLECSQTMGHDKMYWYQQDPGMELHLIHYSYGVNSTEKGDLSSESTVSRIRTEHFPLTLESARPSHTSQYLCASSAVDRREAQYFGPGTRLTVL.

The rearrangement uses TRBV24-1 and TRBJ2-1, with 11 positions matching TRBD2. J lost 6 bases, V lost 4 bases, and 4 bases had no gene match. CDR3 size: 15 residues. Germline CDR1 reads KGHDR; CDR2 reads SFDVKD. Here the CDR3 reads CATSDTSGGPNEQFF. In DNA form, the CDR3 reads TGTGCCACCAGTGACACTAGCGGGGGTCCCAATGAGCAGTTCTTC.

V gene TRBV25-1 combines with J gene TRBJ1-2; D call uncertain. This CDR3 comprises 12 residues. Germline-derived CDR1 and CDR2 are MGHDK and SYGVNS. Trimming removed 3 bases at V and 8 bases at J, with 10 bases between. The CDR3 sequence is CASSDVGAGYTF. CDR3 sequence (DNA): TGTGCCAGCAGTGACGTAGGTGCGGGCTACACCTTC.

The chain links TRBV9 to TRBJ2-5; TRBD2 aligns across 7 bases. This CDR3 has 13 residues. The germline V gene has CDR1 SGDLS and CDR2 YYNGEE. J lost 5 bases, V lost 1 base, and 2 bases had no gene match. The CDR3 DNA reads TGTGCCAGCAGCGTAAGCGGGATGGAGACCCAGTACTTC. Protein sequence: CASSVSGMETQYF.

The J gene is TRBJ2-1, the V gene TRBV9; D may be TRBD1 or TRBD2 (6 bases each). This CDR3 comprises 15 residues. Trimming took 6 bases from V and 3 from J, leaving 16 bases between them. CDR1 SGDLS and CDR2 YYNGEE come from the germline V gene. In DNA, the CDR3 is TGTGCCAGCACTCTTTCGGGGGCCGACTACAATGAGCAGTTCTTC. It codes for CASTLSGADYNEQFF.

The chain couples TRBV5-1 to TRBJ2-3, with no clear D. Germline CDR1 is SGHRS and CDR2 is YFSETQ. The CDR3 sequence is 14 residues long. V was cut by 5 bases and J by 2 bases, with 12 bases left in between. The CDR3 DNA is TGCGCCAGCAGTCGGGCCATAATCACAGATACGCAGTATTTT. Residues: CASSRAIITDTQYF.

This clone was found a few times. The rearrangement uses TRBV6-5 and TRBJ1-2; D ambiguous. CDR3 length: 14 amino acids. From germline, CDR1 is MNHEY and CDR2 SVGAGI. The ends were cut back, 0 bases at V and 10 bases at J, with 15 bases in the middle. DNA of the CDR3: TGTGCCAGCAGTTACTCGATGACGGCACATCCCTACACCTTC. Amino acid sequence: CASSYSMTAHPYTF.

The chain is built from TRBV7-2 and TRBJ2-3; 10 bases are shared with TRBD2. The germline gives CDR1 SGHTA, CDR2 FQGNSA. The V gene end was trimmed by 5 bases and the J gene end by 1 base; junction bases not matched to a gene: 3. This CDR3 is 15 amino acids long. CDR3 region: CASSRAGGGTDTQYF. CDR3 sequence (DNA): TGTGCCAGCAGCAGAGCGGGGGGGGGCACAGATACGCAGTATTTT.

This clone has only a few counts. The V call is TRBV7-6, the J call TRBJ2-1; TRBD2 matches 9 bases. Germline V CDR1 and CDR2: SGHVS, FNYEAQ. The CDR3 length is 15 residues. V was clipped by 5 bases and J by 2 bases; unmatched bases: 4. The CDR3 is CASSGAGGPYNEQFF. Written as DNA, the CDR3 is TGTGCCAGCAGCGGGGCGGGGGGGCCCTACAATGAGCAGTTCTTC.

The chain is built from TRBV5-1 and TRBJ1-2; D call uncertain. Trimming stripped 0 bases from V and 6 bases from J, with 6 bases between. Germline CDR1 reads SGHRS; CDR2 reads YFSETQ. The CDR3 runs 12 residues. CDR3 loop: CASSLAGNGYTF. The CDR3 coding sequence is TGCGCCAGCAGCTTGGCCGGGAATGGCTACACCTTC.

This clone has just a few counts. The chain uses TRBV10-3 and TRBJ1-3, with 7 nucleotides matching TRBD1. Germline V gene lookup returns CDR1 ENHRY and CDR2 SYGVKD. V lost 5 bases to trimming and J lost 0 bases; unmatched junction nucleotides: 1. CDR3 length: 14 residues. CDR3 in DNA: TGTGCCATCAGTACAGGGGACTCTGGAAACACCATATATTTT. Amino acid sequence: CAISTGDSGNTIYF.

This clone was seen just once. The chain joins TRBV27 to TRBJ2-1; 8 bases align to TRBD2. Germline lookup yields CDR1 MNHEY and CDR2 SMNVEV (reference sequence). This CDR3 region has 16 residues. V shed 6 bases, J shed 2 bases, and the junction held 9 bases outside the gene matches. The CDR3 DNA is TGTGCCAGCAGCCTTTCGGGGGGGAGTACCTACAATGAGCAGTTCTTC. Translating gives CASSLSGGSTYNEQFF.

The V call is TRBV29-1, the J call TRBJ2-1; D gene uncertain. This CDR3 comprises 11 residues. Germline CDR1 SQVTM, CDR2 ANQGSEA. V was trimmed by 7 bases and J by 5 bases, leaving 9 bases between them. The CDR3 DNA reads TGCAGCGCCGCTTGGGACAATGAGCAGTTCTTC. This codes for CSAAWDNEQFF.

The chain employs TRBV10-3 and TRBJ1-5, with D possibly matching TRBD1 (6 bases). Trimming cost V 2 bases and J 3 bases, with 11 bases left between them. Germline V CDR1 and CDR2: ENHRY, SYGVKD. This CDR3 has 15 residues. The CDR3 nucleotides read TGTGCCATCAGTGAGGGGACAATTTTCAATCAGCCCCAGCATTTT. It is translated as CAISEGTIFNQPQHF.

This rearrangement joins TRBV30 to TRBJ1-2; D is unclear. The CDR3 is made up of 14 amino acids. Germline lookup yields CDR1 GTSNPN and CDR2 SVGIG (reference sequence). V lost 8 bases and J 8 bases, leaving 24 bases between the germline ends. In DNA form, the CDR3 reads TGTGCCCAAGTAGGGAGCAGGTCGGTTCGGGGCTACACCTTC. Its protein is CAQVGSRSVRGYTF.

V usage is TRBV30 and J usage is TRBJ2-3; D is unresolved. CDR1 and CDR2 (germline): GTSNPN, SVGIG (reference sequence). The V end was cut by 1 base, the J end by 6 bases, with 8 bases between. This CDR3 region has 12 residues. The CDR3 reads CAWSEPGDTQYF. The DNA of the CDR3 is TGTGCCTGGAGTGAACCCGGGGATACGCAGTATTTT. Supplemented by reference TRBV30 and TRBJ2-3, the full variable domain reads SQTIHQWPATLVQPVGSPLSLECTVEGTSNPNLYWYRQAAGRGLQLLFYSVGIGQISSEVPQNLSASRPQDRQFILSSKKLLLSDSGFYLCAWSEPGDTQYFGPGTRLTVL.